Presented here are 23 T cell receptor beta chains from one specimen sequenced in a study of CD8 T cells in Susac syndrome. RNA amounts of about 0.5 to 1 ug underwent reverse transcription with random hexamers. In TCRdb, the immunoSEQ multiplex PCR reads were re-called with MiXCR into one record per CDR3 protein. The sample yields 200,000 to 250,000 distinct CDR3 sequences, less than 95% seen once. The source material was CD4+ T cells from PBMCs. These receptors were obtained from a human donor with Susac syndrome.

This clonotype was detected once. The rearrangement joins TRBV30 to TRBJ1-3; a possible D gene is TRBD1 (5 bases). Trimming took off 4 bases at V and 2 bases at J, with 12 bases between the two ends. The CDR3 consists of 14 residues. Germline CDR1 is GTSNPN and CDR2 is SVGIG (reference sequence). The CDR3 protein is CAWKTWDPGNTIYF. The CDR3 DNA follows: TGTGCCTGGAAGACCTGGGACCCTGGAAACACCATATATTTT.

This chain uses TRBV10-3 with TRBJ2-5; a weak D match, TRBD2 (5 bases). Trimming stripped 8 bases from V and 2 bases from J, with 9 bases between. Germline lookup yields CDR1 ENHRY and CDR2 SYGVKD. The CDR3 is made up of 12 amino acids. CDR3 bases: TGTGCCATCGGAGAGGGACAAGAGACCCAGTACTTC. Translating gives CAIGEGQETQYF.

The chain joins TRBV9 to TRBJ1-6; 10 bases agree with TRBD1. The junction had 4 bases not matched to a gene; V was cut back by 0 bases and J by 10 bases. Germline V gives CDR1 SGDLS, CDR2 YYNGEE. CDR3 length: 15 residues. CDR3 sequence (DNA): TGTGCCAGCAGCGTAGCGGGACAGGGGACCTCACCCCTCCACTTT. Amino acids: CASSVAGQGTSPLHF.

This rearrangement joins TRBV7-7 to TRBJ1-1, with 7 bases identical to TRBD1. This CDR3 has 10 amino acids. Germline-derived CDR1 and CDR2 are SSHAT and FNYEAQ (reference sequence). DNA for the CDR3: TGTGCTCCCCAGGGACAGGAAGCTTTCTTT. It codes for CAPQGQEAFF.

The chain recombines TRBV27 with TRBJ2-1, with 12 bases lining up with TRBD2. Germline CDR1 reads MNHEY; CDR2 reads SMNVEV (reference sequence). The V and J ends lost 9 bases and 5 bases, in that order; junction bases with no gene match: 5. The CDR3 sequence is 14 residues long. The CDR3 sequence is CASVGLAGNNEQFF. The CDR3 DNA follows: TGTGCCAGTGTTGGACTAGCGGGGAACAATGAGCAGTTCTTC.

The V and J genes are TRBV4-1 and TRBJ1-2; D gene ambiguous. The CDR3 has 18 amino acids. Trimming cost V 2 bases and J 5 bases, with 24 bases left between them. The germline V gene has CDR1 MGHRA and CDR2 YSYEKL. The CDR3 here is CASSQPTVLSGEGYGYTF. CDR3 DNA: TGCGCCAGCAGCCAACCCACAGTTCTTAGCGGGGAAGGGTATGGCTACACCTTC.

The V and J genes are TRBV6-5 and TRBJ1-1; tentative D call: TRBD1 (5 bases). The germline V gene has CDR1 MNHEY and CDR2 SVGAGI. CDR3 length: 13 residues. V was shortened by 6 bases and J by 5 bases, with 13 bases between the two germline ends. The CDR3 sequence: CASRSLGGTEAFF. The CDR3 DNA follows: TGTGCCAGCAGATCACTGGGGGGGACTGAAGCTTTCTTT.

V gene TRBV3-1 combines with J gene TRBJ2-2, with TRBD2 as a possible D gene (7 bases). CDR1 and CDR2 (germline): LGHDT, YNNKEL (reference sequence). The CDR3 is 15 residues long. V was shortened by 10 bases and J by 1 base, with 16 bases between the two germline ends. CDR3 protein: CATGGLAVNTGELFF. The CDR3 nucleotides are TGTGCCACCGGGGGGCTAGCGGTGAACACCGGGGAGCTGTTTTTT.

V gene TRBV13 combines with J gene TRBJ1-1, with TRBD1 matching over 8 bases. There are 19 residues in the CDR3. Germline V gives CDR1 PRHDT, CDR2 FYEKMQ (reference sequence). V gave up 4 bases and J gave up 4 bases; unmatched junction bases: 20. The CDR3 sequence: CASSSLGAGQAVIGTEAFF. The CDR3 bases are TGTGCCAGCAGCTCCCTTGGCGCGGGACAGGCAGTAATTGGCACTGAAGCTTTCTTT.

The J gene is TRBJ1-1, the V gene TRBV20-1, with D possibly TRBD1 on 5 matching bases. Per the germline V gene, CDR1 is DFQATT and CDR2 is SNEGSKA (reference sequence). This CDR3 is 13 amino acids long. V was trimmed by 0 bases and J by 7 bases, leaving 12 bases between them. CDR3 loop: CSARDTGSLEAFF. The CDR3 nucleotides read TGCAGTGCTAGAGATACAGGAAGCCTTGAAGCTTTCTTT.

V gene TRBV6-6 combines with J gene TRBJ1-1, with a tentative D call TRBD1 (5 bases). CDR1 is MNHNY, CDR2 SVGAGI, per germline (reference sequence). This CDR3 is built from 14 residues. The V end lost 4 bases, the J end lost 5 bases, and 14 bases lay between the germline ends. The CDR3 sequence: CASSSQDMGTEAFF. The CDR3 DNA is TGTGCCAGCAGTTCCCAGGACATGGGGACTGAAGCTTTCTTT.

V and J are TRBV7-2 and TRBJ1-6; tentative D call: TRBD1 (6 bases). Per the germline V gene, CDR1 is SGHTA and CDR2 is FQGNSA. The CDR3 has 16 residues. Between the trimmed V and J ends, which lost 5 bases and 0 bases, there was a span of 11 bases. CDR3 in DNA: TGTGCCAGCAGCCTCACAGGGAGCTCCTATAATTCACCCCTCCACTTT. Translation: CASSLTGSSYNSPLHF.

This clonotype showed up just a few times. This chain's CDR3 is CAITGRQGADTQYF. DNA of the CDR3: TGTGCCATCACTGGGAGGCAGGGGGCTGATACGCAGTATTTT. V usage is TRBV10-3 and J usage is TRBJ2-3, with 8 bases aligning to TRBD1. The CDR3 extends over 14 amino acids. Germline loops: CDR1 ENHRY, CDR2 SYGVKD. Trimming removed 7 bases from V and 6 bases from J; junction bases left unmatched: 9.

The rearrangement links TRBV2 to TRBJ1-6; a weak D match, TRBD1 (6 bases). Between the trimmed V and J ends, which lost 6 bases and 10 bases, there was a span of 19 bases. The CDR3 has 15 amino acids. CDR1 and CDR2 (germline): SNHLY, FYNNEI. CDR3 DNA: TGTGCCAGCAGCGTATCCGGGCAGGGGAGCTCACCCCTCCACTTT. It codes for CASSVSGQGSSPLHF.

V gene TRBV19 combines with J gene TRBJ1-5, with D possibly being TRBD1 (5 bases). This CDR3 region has 15 residues. Germline V CDR1 and CDR2: LNHDA, SQIVND (reference sequence). Trimming pared 0 bases from V and 0 bases from J, leaving 6 bases between. CDR3 residues: CASSIDDSSNQPQHF. CDR3 in DNA: TGTGCCAGTAGTATAGATGACAGTAGCAATCAGCCCCAGCATTTT.

The V and J genes are TRBV11-3 and TRBJ1-1; 8 bases are a match to TRBD1. Germline loops: CDR1 SGHNT, CDR2 YENEEA. The CDR3 contains 16 residues. With 2 bases clipped from V and 4 bases from J, the junction kept 9 bases outside the gene matches. The CDR3: CASSLRQGAGGTEAFF. The CDR3 DNA follows: TGTGCCAGCAGCTTAAGGCAGGGGGCTGGGGGCACTGAAGCTTTCTTT.

The V gene is TRBV28, the J gene TRBJ2-6; D gene uncertain. Trimming pared 2 bases from V and 2 bases from J, leaving 1 base between. Per the germline V gene, CDR1 is MDHEN and CDR2 is SYDVKM. The CDR3 spans 13 residues. In DNA form, the CDR3 reads TGTGCCAGCAGTTTACCTGGGGCCAACGTCCTGACTTTC. It encodes CASSLPGANVLTF.

This rearrangement joins TRBV20-1 to TRBJ2-7, with D hard to call. The CDR3 is 13 residues long. V lost 2 bases to trimming and J lost 6 bases, with 14 bases between them. Looked up from germline, CDR1 is DFQATT and CDR2 is SNEGSKA (reference sequence). CDR3 region: CSARQSKGSEQYF. The CDR3, as DNA: TGCAGTGCTAGACAAAGTAAAGGGTCCGAGCAGTACTTC.

This chain links TRBV20-1 with TRBJ2-5; 8 bases fit TRBD1. V was pared by 1 base and J by 6 bases, with 10 bases of the junction left unmatched. Germline CDR1 is DFQATT and CDR2 is SNEGSKA (reference sequence). The CDR3 has 15 amino acids. CDR3 sequence reads: CSARVSAGGLKTQYF. The CDR3 DNA follows: TGCAGTGCTAGAGTGTCGGCAGGGGGCTTAAAGACCCAGTACTTC.

CDR3 bases: TGTGCCTGGAGTGGGACAGGGGTCAATGAAAAACTGTTTTTT. Encoded protein: CAWSGTGVNEKLFF. V gene TRBV30 combines with J gene TRBJ1-4; 9 bases line up with TRBD1. The V segment lost 1 base and the J segment 5 bases; nucleotides outside the gene matches: 2. In germline, CDR1 is GTSNPN, CDR2 SVGIG (reference sequence). The CDR3 is 14 residues long. Looking up the rest from reference TRBV30 and TRBJ1-4 gives the full variable domain: SQTIHQWPATLVQPVGSPLSLECTVEGTSNPNLYWYRQAAGRGLQLLFYSVGIGQISSEVPQNLSASRPQDRQFILSSKKLLLSDSGFYLCAWSGTGVNEKLFFGSGTQLSVL.

The chain recombines TRBV20-1 with TRBJ1-2; perhaps TRBD1 as D (5 bases). V lost 6 bases, J lost 6 bases, and 17 bases lay in between. Per the germline V gene, CDR1 is DFQATT and CDR2 is SNEGSKA (reference sequence). There are 13 residues in the CDR3. The CDR3 loop reads CSAKGLWDDGYTF. The DNA for the CDR3 is TGCAGTGCAAAGGGGTTGTGGGACGATGGCTACACCTTC.

The J gene is TRBJ2-7, the V gene TRBV25-1, with D perhaps matching TRBD2 (6 bases). Germline-derived CDR1 and CDR2 are MGHDK and SYGVNS. The CDR3 totals 16 residues. V gave up 2 bases and J gave up 0 bases, with 14 bases separating them. CDR3 protein: CASSEGTDAFSYEQYF. Here the CDR3 DNA reads TGTGCCAGCAGTGAAGGGACTGATGCCTTCTCCTACGAGCAGTACTTC.

The J gene is TRBJ1-2, the V gene TRBV29-1, with TRBD1 matching over 7 bases. The CDR3 covers 12 residues. The V segment lost 7 bases and the J segment 4 bases; nucleotides outside the gene matches: 6. Germline-derived CDR1 and CDR2 are SQVTM and ANQGSEA. As DNA, the CDR3 is TGCAGCGCCCTGGGACAGATCTATGGCTACACCTTC. It translates to CSALGQIYGYTF.